Sequencing of this T cell receptor (beta chain) was carried out in a study of Tregs in tolerant kidney transplant recipients. Germline CDR1 and CDR2: SGHTA and FQGNSA. V lost 1 base and J lost 6; bases outside the gene matches: 13. This CDR3 has 17 residues. As regards this clone: Its matching antigen is unknown.

Measured with immunoSEQ multiplex PCR; TCRdb has only the in-frame clones, and not every one. In the table there are around 66,000 clones, 70% to 90% of which are singletons. Before regulatory T cell sorting, thawed PBMCs rested overnight at 37°C in 200 to 250 IU/ml IL-2. Study observations and caveats: Nucleotide sequences could not be compared across some patients' samples due to primer changes. Activated donor B cell expansion appeared to reveal the most relevant donor-specific TCRbeta repertoire. The small number of patients limits these findings pending further validation.

This sequence joins TRBV7-2 and TRBJ1-2; 8 bases map to TRBD1. The source was Tregs from blood, collected before the transplant. The TCR was taken from a human donor who received a combined kidney and bone marrow transplant. This chain's CDR3 is CASSLELWAGGDNGYTF. DNA for the CDR3: TGTGCCAGCAGCTTAGAACTTTGGGCAGGGGGCGATAATGGCTACACCTTC.